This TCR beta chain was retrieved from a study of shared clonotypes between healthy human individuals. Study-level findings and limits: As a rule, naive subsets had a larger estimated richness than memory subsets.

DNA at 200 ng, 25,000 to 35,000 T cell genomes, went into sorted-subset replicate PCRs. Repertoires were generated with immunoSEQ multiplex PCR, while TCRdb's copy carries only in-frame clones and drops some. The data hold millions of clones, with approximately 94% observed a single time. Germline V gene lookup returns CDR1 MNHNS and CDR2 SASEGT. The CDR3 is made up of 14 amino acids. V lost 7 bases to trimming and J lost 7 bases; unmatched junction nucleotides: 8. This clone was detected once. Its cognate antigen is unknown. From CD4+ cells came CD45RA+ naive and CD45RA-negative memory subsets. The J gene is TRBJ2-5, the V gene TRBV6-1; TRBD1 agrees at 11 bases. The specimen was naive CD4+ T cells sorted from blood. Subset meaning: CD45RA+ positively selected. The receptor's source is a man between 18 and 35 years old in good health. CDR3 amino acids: CASNAGQGVGTQYF. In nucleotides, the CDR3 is TGTGCCAGCAATGCGGGACAGGGGGTGGGGACCCAGTACTTC.